Here is one T cell receptor beta chain with its context. Its antigen is unknown. This specimen belongs to a study of monozygotic twins with inflammatory bowel disease. General study points: Especially with disease activity, IBD patients shared fewer clonotypes with others than healthy twins did.

There were around 3,300 ng of total RNA used for each TCR library. The UMIs contained a 6-nucleotide sample barcode. They were added by template switching during cDNA synthesis. TCRdb reanalyzed the 5' RACE reads, giving one entry per CDR3 protein sequence and no DNA. The listing contains 400,000 or so distinct CDR3 sequences. Germline CDR1 is GTSNPN and CDR2 is SVGIG (reference sequence). The CDR3 extends over 13 amino acids. The V call is TRBV30, the J call TRBJ2-7; the TCRdb call, TRBD2, lacks DNA for checking. This clonotype was sampled from a human donor with ulcerative colitis or Crohn's disease, or a healthy co-twin of an affected twin (not recorded which). The sequenced sample was blood. The CDR3: CAWRTGGFEEQYF.